Below, one TCR beta chain is given with its context. What it binds is not known. V was cut by 2 bases and J by 5 bases, with 13 bases left in between. The CDR3 totals 15 residues. CDR1 and CDR2 from the germline V gene are ENHRY and SYGVKD. This sample was included in a study of blood T cells in healthy people across ages. A second PCR of roughly 7 to 11 cycles used a sample-barcoded 5' primer and a J-beta primer mix. MiXCR, applied by TCRdb to the 5' RACE reads, yields one record per CDR3 protein. The table lists roughly 1,800,000 distinct CDR3 sequences, around half of them singletons. Findings and caveats of the study: Unknown donor CMV status possibly confounded expanded clonotype changes.

The chain has TRBV10-3 and TRBJ2-1; D might be TRBD1 (6 bases). This sequence was found in a woman in her 40s in good health. The sample taken for sequencing was blood. CDR3 in amino acids: CAISELTGTDNEQFF. CDR3 DNA: TGTGCCATCAGTGAGCTGACAGGAACCGACAATGAGCAGTTCTTC.